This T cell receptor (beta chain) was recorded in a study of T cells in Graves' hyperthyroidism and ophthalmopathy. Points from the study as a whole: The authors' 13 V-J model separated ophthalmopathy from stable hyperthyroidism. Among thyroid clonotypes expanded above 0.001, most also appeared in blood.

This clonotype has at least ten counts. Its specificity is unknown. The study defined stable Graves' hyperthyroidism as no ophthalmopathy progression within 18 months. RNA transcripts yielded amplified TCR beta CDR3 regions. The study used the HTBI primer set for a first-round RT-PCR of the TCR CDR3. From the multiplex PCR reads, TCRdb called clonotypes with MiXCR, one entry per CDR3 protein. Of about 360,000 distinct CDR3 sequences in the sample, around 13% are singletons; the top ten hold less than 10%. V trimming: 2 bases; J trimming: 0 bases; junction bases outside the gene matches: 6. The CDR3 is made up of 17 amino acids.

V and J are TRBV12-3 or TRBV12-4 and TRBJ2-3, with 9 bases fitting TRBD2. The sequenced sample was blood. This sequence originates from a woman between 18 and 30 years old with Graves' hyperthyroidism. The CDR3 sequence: CASSLIRLAASTDTQYF. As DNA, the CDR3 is TGTGCCAGCAGTTTAATTCGACTAGCGGCAAGCACAGATACGCAGTATTTT.